This T cell receptor beta chain comes out of a study of T cell clonotyping in hematopoietic cell transplantation. Study outcomes and limitations: Recipient TCR diversity dropped after transplant; expanded clonotypes rose from day 30 to 180. Without cell sorting, CD4 versus CD8 contributions remain unresolved.

The CDR3 totals 17 residues. CDR1 and CDR2 from the germline V gene are LNHNV and YYDKDF (reference sequence). V shed 5 bases and J 2 bases; nucleotides not matched to a gene: 8. Recipient blood drawn about 28 days pretransplant and days 30, 100, 180 after. Sequenced by immunoSEQ multiplex PCR; TCRdb stores in-frame clones only, minus some. The data show 7,500 to 8,500 clones, roughly nine tenths seen once. A note on this clone: Its antigen is as yet unknown.

The sample was PBMCs, taken 180 days after allogeneic stem cell transplant. This TCR derives from a female patient in her forties or fifties who had an allogeneic stem cell transplant from an unrelated donor, so the T cells may come from the graft donor. Some clones in this sample may be carry-over from other donors' samples. The rearrangement links TRBV15 to TRBJ2-6; 8 bases are shared with TRBD1. The CDR3, as DNA: TGTGCCACCAGCGGACAGGGAAAGGCAACTGGGGCCAACGTCCTGACTTTC. Its translation: CATSGQGKATGANVLTF.